A selection of T cell receptor beta chains follows, all from one sample in a study of T-cell reconstitution after alpha-beta-depleted transplantation in children. A single record per CDR3 protein comes from TCRdb applying MiXCR to the PCR reads. The sample consists of 450,000 to 700,000 distinct CDR3 sequences, over 25% of them appearing once. The starting material was PBMCs, obtained before TCRalphabeta/CD19-depleted stem cell transplant. These receptors were collected from a boy in the first two years of life with Wiskott-Aldrich syndrome, due to receive a stem cell transplant. Both conserved end residues are part of each CDR3. The D gene is left open where the match is weak. Clone size, where shown, is once, few, many, or a class for clones that have expanded.

v_call,d_call,clone_size,j_call,cdr3_aa,cdr3_nt
TRBV5-1,-,-,TRBJ2-3,CASSLVTGGADTQYF,TGCGCCAGCAGCTTGGTGACAGGTGGGGCAGATACGCAGTATTTT
TRBV29-1,TRBD2,few,TRBJ2-2,CSVELAANTGELFF,TGCAGCGTTGAACTAGCGGCGAACACCGGGGAGCTGTTTTTT
TRBV7-9,-,-,TRBJ2-3,CASSLGQASTDAQYF,TGTGCCAGCAGCTTAGGACAGGCCAGCACAGATGCGCAGTATTTT
TRBV19,-,-,TRBJ2-2,CASSEPGRTGELFF,TGTGCCAGTAGTGAACCGGGCCGTACCGGGGAGCTGTTTTTT
TRBV9,-,-,TRBJ1-4,CASSRRGIATNEKLFF,TGTGCCAGCAGCAGACGGGGGATCGCAACTAATGAAAAACTGTTTTTT
TRBV29-1,TRBD1,few,TRBJ2-7,CSVGPGQGAMVEQYF,TGCAGCGTTGGACCGGGACAGGGGGCGATGGTTGAGCAGTACTTC
TRBV5-1,-,-,TRBJ2-1,CASSLETRSVF,TGCGCCAGCAGCTTGGAAACGCGGTCAGTCTTC
TRBV5-1,-,many,TRBJ2-1,CASSLARSSYNEQFF,TGCGCCAGCAGCTTGGCTAGAAGCTCCTACAATGAGCAGTTCTTC
TRBV7-8,-,-,TRBJ1-5,CASSLGARVDQPQHF,TGTGCCAGCAGCTTAGGGGCCAGGGTCGATCAGCCCCAGCATTTT
TRBV20-1,-,few,TRBJ2-7,CSARDRASPIYEQYF,TGCAGTGCTAGAGATCGGGCGTCACCCATCTACGAGCAGTACTTC
TRBV12-3/TRBV12-4,-,few,TRBJ2-1,CASSLGQASYNEQFF,TGTGCCAGCAGTTTAGGTCAGGCCTCCTACAATGAGCAGTTCTTC
TRBV5-5,TRBD1,-,TRBJ2-5,CASSLLRTGAETQYF,TGTGCCAGCAGCTTGCTGAGGACAGGGGCCGAGACCCAGTACTTC
TRBV29-1,TRBD2,few,TRBJ2-5,CSVEPRGLAGYETQYF,TGCAGCGTTGAACCTAGAGGACTAGCGGGGTATGAGACCCAGTACTTT
TRBV5-6,-,-,TRBJ2-1,CASSQAFLGYNEQFF,TGTGCCAGCAGCCAAGCCTTCCTAGGATACAATGAGCAGTTCTTC
TRBV2,-,-,TRBJ1-1,CASSESSEAFF,TGTGCCAGCAGTGAAAGTTCCGAAGCTTTCTTT
TRBV3-1,TRBD1,-,TRBJ2-7,CASTHGTGGLDEQYF,TGTGCCAGCACCCACGGGACAGGGGGCCTCGACGAGCAGTACTTC
TRBV20-1,-,few,TRBJ2-7,CSARGSSEWAYEQYF,TGCAGTGCTAGAGGGTCTAGCGAATGGGCCTACGAGCAGTACTTC
TRBV9,TRBD2,few,TRBJ2-1,CASSSGPREDYEQFF,TGTGCCAGCAGCTCGGGACCCCGGGAGGACTATGAGCAGTTCTTC
TRBV20-1,TRBD2,-,TRBJ2-3,CSATRTSGRNTQYF,TGCAGTGCTACCCGGACTAGCGGGAGGAATACGCAGTATTTT
TRBV19,-,-,TRBJ1-3,CASGQIFISGNTIYF,TGTGCCAGTGGGCAGATTTTCATCTCTGGAAACACCATATATTTT
TRBV5-6,-,-,TRBJ2-1,CASSLFPRDNEQFF,TGTGCCAGCAGCTTGTTTCCTAGAGACAATGAGCAGTTCTTC
TRBV18,-,-,TRBJ2-1,CASSPPGQQFF,TGTGCCAGCTCACCACCAGGGCAGCAGTTCTTC
TRBV10-3,TRBD1,-,TRBJ2-7,CAISELGQGYEQYF,TGTGCCATCAGTGAGCTGGGACAGGGGTACGAGCAGTACTTC
TRBV15,TRBD1,-,TRBJ2-7,CATSRETGGTYEQYF,TGTGCCACCAGCAGGGAGACAGGGGGTACCTACGAGCAGTACTTC
TRBV2,-,few,TRBJ1-5,CASSDHSNQPQHF,TGTGCCAGCAGTGATCATAGCAATCAGCCCCAGCATTTT
TRBV29-1,TRBD2,many,TRBJ2-2,CSVRGAGELFF,TGCAGCGTTCGGGGGGCCGGGGAGCTGTTTTTT
TRBV5-1,-,few,TRBJ2-1,CASSLAAEYNEQFF,TGCGCCAGCAGCTTGGCAGCGGAATACAATGAGCAGTTCTTC
TRBV20-1,TRBD1,-,TRBJ2-3,CSAGKQTGKQDTQYF,TGCAGTGCTGGAAAACAGACAGGGAAACAAGATACGCAGTATTTT
TRBV28,-,-,TRBJ1-4,CASRPGGKANEKLFF,TGTGCCAGCAGGCCTGGGGGTAAAGCTAATGAAAAACTGTTTTTT
TRBV20-1,-,-,TRBJ2-7,CSARRNQGSSYEQYF,TGCAGTGCTAGAAGAAACCAGGGGAGCTCCTACGAGCAGTACTTC
TRBV4-1,TRBD2,few,TRBJ2-5,CASSQDSAGKETQYF,TGCGCCAGCAGCCAAGATTCAGCGGGAAAAGAGACCCAGTACTTC
TRBV5-1,-,-,TRBJ2-1,CASSWDGPGEQFF,TGCGCCAGCAGCTGGGACGGCCCGGGTGAGCAGTTCTTC
TRBV7-8,-,-,TRBJ2-7,CASSIGSGGAAYYEQYF,TGTGCCAGCAGCATCGGGAGTGGCGGAGCCGCCTACTACGAGCAGTACTTC
TRBV5-1,TRBD2,-,TRBJ2-1,CASSPAGGPGEQFF,TGCGCCAGCAGCCCAGCGGGAGGGCCGGGTGAGCAGTTCTTC
TRBV20-1,TRBD2,-,TRBJ2-1,CSATLLAGGPNEQFF,TGCAGTGCGACCCTACTAGCGGGAGGGCCGAATGAGCAGTTCTTC
TRBV12-3/TRBV12-4,TRBD1,many,TRBJ1-1,CASSGQGNTEAFF,TGTGCCAGCAGTGGACAGGGGAACACTGAAGCTTTCTTT
TRBV20-1,TRBD2,-,TRBJ2-1,CSARTLAGGGNEQFF,TGCAGTGCTAGAACACTAGCGGGAGGGGGAAATGAGCAGTTCTTC
TRBV28,TRBD2,-,TRBJ2-1,CASNSLAGALSDEQFF,TGTGCCAGCAATTCCTTAGCGGGAGCTTTATCCGATGAGCAGTTCTTC
TRBV12-3/TRBV12-4,-,-,TRBJ2-1,CASSLRGLQGQFF,TGTGCCAGCAGTTTACGTGGGCTTCAAGGACAGTTCTTC
TRBV5-1,TRBD2,-,TRBJ2-1,CASRSGRGRSEQFF,TGCGCCAGCAGGAGCGGGAGGGGCCGGAGTGAGCAGTTCTTC
TRBV12-3/TRBV12-4,TRBD2,few,TRBJ2-2,CASSPLAGVELFF,TGTGCCAGCAGCCCTCTAGCGGGAGTGGAGCTGTTTTTT
TRBV12-3/TRBV12-4,-,-,TRBJ2-7,CASSPPFPYYEQYF,TGTGCCAGCAGTCCCCCATTTCCATACTACGAGCAGTACTTC
TRBV6-1,-,-,TRBJ1-6,CASSHGGRVSYNSPLHF,TGTGCCAGCAGCCACGGTGGCAGGGTCTCCTATAATTCACCCCTCCACTTT
TRBV2,TRBD1,few,TRBJ1-4,CASRGTGGPNEKLFF,TGTGCCAGCAGGGGGACAGGGGGGCCTAATGAAAAACTGTTTTTT
TRBV7-9,TRBD2,few,TRBJ2-2,CASSLAASGVNTGELFF,TGTGCCAGCAGCTTAGCAGCCAGCGGGGTGAACACCGGGGAGCTGTTTTTT
TRBV24-1,-,-,TRBJ2-3,CATSEPFIDTQYF,TGTGCCACCAGTGAGCCATTTATAGATACGCAGTATTTT
TRBV27,TRBD2,-,TRBJ2-6,CASSLRGTSGRWGANVLTF,TGTGCCAGCAGTTTGCGCGGGACTAGCGGGAGGTGGGGGGCCAACGTCCTGACTTTC
TRBV5-1,-,-,TRBJ1-3,CASSPPTNSGNTIYF,TGCGCCAGCAGCCCCCCCACCAACTCTGGAAACACCATATATTTT
TRBV6-1,-,-,TRBJ2-3,CASSPTGGTDTQYF,TGTGCCAGCAGCCCGACGGGGGGCACAGATACGCAGTATTTT
TRBV11-2,TRBD1,once,TRBJ2-3,CASSYYRGWTDTQYF,TGTGCCAGCAGCTACTACAGGGGTTGGACAGATACGCAGTATTTT
TRBV19,-,-,TRBJ1-4,CASSVGPREKLFF,TGTGCCAGTAGTGTTGGACCGCGAGAAAAACTGTTTTTT
TRBV24-1,-,-,TRBJ2-5,CATSDFQGPQYF,TGTGCCACCAGTGATTTTCAGGGGCCGCAGTACTTC
TRBV20-1,-,few,TRBJ2-7,CSARRDPDEQYF,TGCAGTGCTAGGCGGGATCCCGACGAGCAGTACTTC